One and the same sample provided the 11 T cell receptor beta chains below, sequenced in a study of human T cells and chemical hapten exposure. Time point in this sample: pre-sensitization, week 0. This sample's treatment: therapeutic diphenylcyclopropenone sensitization with weekly scalp DPC. Each CDR3 protein is one row after TCRdb ran MiXCR on the RACE reads. Found here are around 330,000 distinct CDR3 sequences, around 5.5% of them singletons; the top ten hold about 8.7%. Sequenced material: whole blood, taken in connection with sensitization to the hapten diphenylcyclopropenone (DPC). The source is a woman younger than 30 with alopecia areata. Some clones in this sample may be carry-over from other donors' samples.

The chain combines TRBV29-1 with TRBJ1-3, with D possibly matching TRBD1 (6 bases). The CDR3 runs to 13 residues. V lost 1 base to trimming and J lost 4 bases, with 8 bases between them. CDR1 is SQVTM and CDR2 is ANQGSEA in the germline V gene. The CDR3 DNA sequence: TGCAGCGTTGAAGGGGGGGGCGGAAACACCATATATTTT. Amino acids: CSVEGGGGNTIYF.

A few counts support this clonotype. The chain has TRBV5-1 and TRBJ2-2; D is uncertain. The germline V gene has CDR1 SGHRS and CDR2 YFSETQ. V was shortened by 4 bases and J by 6 bases, with 10 bases between the two germline ends. This CDR3 contains 13 residues. The CDR3 loop is CASSPRESGELFF. The CDR3, as DNA: TGCGCCAGCAGCCCCCGTGAATCCGGGGAGCTGTTTTTT.

This clonotype was recorded at least ten times. V and J are TRBV5-1 and TRBJ2-1; D is perhaps TRBD1 or TRBD2 (5 bases each). The CDR3 contains 14 residues. In germline, CDR1 is SGHRS, CDR2 YFSETQ. Deletions cut 4 bases from V and 6 bases from J, with 14 bases between. CDR3: CASSGTNHLNEQFF. Written as DNA, the CDR3 is TGCGCCAGCAGCGGGACCAATCATCTCAATGAGCAGTTCTTC.

This clonotype was found many times. The chain employs TRBV12-3 or TRBV12-4 and TRBJ2-3; TRBD2 matches at 9 bases. Unmatched junction bases numbered 13, after V lost 7 bases and J lost 5 bases. The CDR3 totals 16 residues. The CDR3: CASKFLAGGQRDTQYF. The CDR3 DNA follows: TGTGCCAGCAAATTCCTGGCGGGGGGGCAAAGAGATACGCAGTATTTT.

The genes are TRBV5-1 and TRBJ1-1, with D tentatively TRBD1 (5 bases). Trimming stripped 0 bases from V and 7 bases from J, with 16 bases between. The CDR3 runs 15 residues. Per the germline V gene, CDR1 is SGHRS and CDR2 is YFSETQ. Here the CDR3 reads CASSLARAQGGEAFF. CDR3 bases: TGCGCCAGCAGCTTGGCAAGGGCCCAGGGCGGTGAAGCTTTCTTT. Filled out from reference TRBV5-1 and TRBJ1-1, the complete variable domain reads KAGVTQTPRYLIKTRGQQVTLSCSPISGHRSVSWYQQTPGQGLQFLFEYFSETQRNKGNFPGRFSGRQFSNSRSEMNVSTLELGDSALYLCASSLARAQGGEAFFGQGTRLTVV.

The genes are TRBV13 and TRBJ2-2; 10 bases are shared with TRBD2. From germline, CDR1 is PRHDT and CDR2 FYEKMQ (reference sequence). The CDR3 has 16 amino acids. V lost 4 bases, J lost 4 bases, and 6 bases stayed unmatched. As DNA, the CDR3 is TGTGCCAGCAGCTACCTGAGCGGGGGGGCCACCGGGGAGCTGTTTTTT. This gives the protein CASSYLSGGATGELFF.

The chain is built from TRBV5-1 and TRBJ2-7, with 12 bases identical to TRBD1. The CDR3 spans 15 residues. Germline CDR1 SGHRS, CDR2 YFSETQ. The V segment lost 0 bases and the J segment 7 bases; nucleotides outside the gene matches: 5. The CDR3 bases are TGCGCCAGCAGCTTGGCGGGACAGGGGGCGCGGGAGCAGTACTTC. Residues: CASSLAGQGAREQYF.

The J gene is TRBJ2-7, the V gene TRBV3-1; 8 bases match TRBD1. The CDR3 runs 15 residues. J lost 4 bases, V lost 0 bases, and 5 bases had no gene match. Germline-derived CDR1 and CDR2 are LGHDT and YNNKEL (reference sequence). Here the CDR3 DNA reads TGTGCCAGCAGCCAAGATTCCGGACAGGGATACGAGCAGTACTTC. Translation: CASSQDSGQGYEQYF.

The chain joins TRBV18 to TRBJ2-3; D unresolved. Germline V lookup: CDR1 KGHSH, CDR2 LQKENI. This CDR3 spans 15 amino acids. V lost 1 base and J lost 4, with 12 bases in between. As DNA, the CDR3 is TGTGCCAGCTCACCACAACAAGGCCCCGCAGATACGCAGTATTTT. It encodes CASSPQQGPADTQYF. Drawing the rest from reference TRBV18 and TRBJ2-3, the complete variable domain is NAGVMQNPRHLVRRRGQEARLRCSPMKGHSHVYWYRQLPEEGLKFMVYLQKENIIDESGMPKERFSAEFPKEGPSILRIQQVVRGDSAAYFCASSPQQGPADTQYFGPGTRLTVL.

The chain couples TRBV5-6 to TRBJ1-2; no clear D gene. V was pared by 0 bases and J by 7 bases, with 16 bases between. Germline V gene lookup returns CDR1 SGHDT and CDR2 YYEEEE. This CDR3 is 15 amino acids long. CDR3 loop: CASSLAPEGSIGYTF. The DNA for the CDR3 is TGTGCCAGCAGCTTGGCCCCTGAAGGGTCAATTGGCTACACCTTC.

This clonotype was counted only a few times. The chain links TRBV20-1 to TRBJ1-2; TRBD1 matches at 8 bases. The V segment lost 0 bases and the J segment 4 bases; nucleotides outside the gene matches: 7. The CDR3 has 15 residues. Germline assignment: CDR1 DFQATT and CDR2 SNEGSKA (reference sequence). In nucleotides, the CDR3 is TGCAGTGCTAGAGACAGACGGGGACAGGTCTATGGCTACACCTTC. This gives the protein CSARDRRGQVYGYTF.